This T cell receptor (beta chain) is drawn from a study of monozygotic twins with inflammatory bowel disease. TCRdb reanalyzed the 5' RACE reads and collapses them to one entry per CDR3 protein, without DNA. The specimen's table records about 160,000 distinct CDR3 sequences. General study findings and limits: The authors found no support for a single strong IBD-associated signal or clonotype.

Germline CDR1 is LNHDA and CDR2 is SQIVND (reference sequence). The CDR3 contains 18 residues. In the case of this clonotype: Its specificity is unknown.

This chain uses TRBV19 with TRBJ2-6; the TRBD1 assignment by TCRdb is unverifiable without DNA. Sample: blood. This TCR derives from a human donor with ulcerative colitis or Crohn's disease, or a healthy co-twin of an affected twin (not recorded which). The CDR3 region is CASTPDRGPFSGANVLTF.